Below are 26 T cell receptor beta chains sequenced from a single sample in a study of IL-32 and malignant T cell survival in cutaneous lymphoma. Some clones are missing from TCRdb's copy, which holds only in-frame ones; the method was immunoSEQ multiplex PCR. The sample shows a few thousand clones, 82% of them seen only once. Patients with leukemic cutaneous T cell lymphoma (Sezary syndrome) provided these blood samples. The sample here was blood, taken on day 0. Receptor source: a human donor with cutaneous T cell lymphoma.

The chain carries TRBV5-5 and TRBJ2-4; D is uncertain. The germline V gene has CDR1 SGHKS and CDR2 YYEKEE (reference sequence). This CDR3 is 14 amino acids long. V shed 1 base and J shed 3 bases, with 8 bases lying between them. CDR3 sequence (DNA): TGTGCCAGCAGCTTGACCGAGCTCAAAAACATTCAGTACTTC. The encoded protein is CASSLTELKNIQYF.

The rearrangement uses TRBV21-1 and TRBJ1-3; the D segment call TRBD1 is taken from the table without a DNA check. TRBV21-1 is shown as a pseudogene. This CDR3 has 15 residues. CDR3 protein: CASISTGSSGNTIYF. The CDR3 DNA reads TGTGCCAGCATTTCGACAGGGTCCTCTGGAAACACCATATATTTT.

This clone showed up just once. The CDR3 does not close with the conserved phenylalanine or tryptophan, likely indicating a read error. The limits of the CDR3 on the DNA are not certain, so only TCRdb's listed CDR3 is given. The chain joins TRBV6-9 to TRBJ1-2. Germline V lookup: CDR1 MNHGY, CDR2 SVAAGI. The CDR3 length is 13 residues, termini included. The chain's CDR3 is CASSTRKPYGKTY.

The chain is built from TRBV5-1 and TRBJ2-3; maybe TRBD1 (6 bases). Trimming stripped 3 bases from V and 5 bases from J, with 13 bases between. The CDR3 totals 14 residues. Germline lookup yields CDR1 SGHRS and CDR2 YFSETQ. The chain's CDR3 is CASSSMDSRDTQYF. The CDR3, as DNA: TGCGCCAGCAGCTCCATGGACAGTAGAGATACGCAGTATTTT.

The chain has TRBV6-5 and TRBJ2-5; TRBD2 matches at 10 bases. Germline CDR1 MNHEY, CDR2 SVGAGI. The CDR3 is 15 residues long. Trimming at V came to 4 bases and at J to 5 bases, leaving 7 bases not matched to a gene. This chain's CDR3 is CASSFLAGEWETQYF. The CDR3 coding sequence is TGTGCCAGCAGTTTCCTAGCGGGAGAATGGGAGACCCAGTACTTC.

This clone showed up just a few times. The genes are TRBV28 and TRBJ2-2, with TRBD1 as a possible D gene (5 bases). The CDR3 extends over 15 amino acids. Germline-derived CDR1 and CDR2 are MDHEN and SYDVKM. V was shortened by 2 bases and J by 0 bases, with 7 bases between the two germline ends. In DNA form, the CDR3 reads TGTGCCAGCAGTTTAAGGGGTGCGAACACCGGGGAGCTGTTTTTT. It is translated as CASSLRGANTGELFF.

The V call is TRBV4-2, the J call TRBJ2-3; D possibly matches TRBD1 or TRBD2 (5 bases each). Trimming shortened V by 6 bases and J by 4 bases, and 20 bases separated the two germline ends. This CDR3 is built from 16 residues. In germline, CDR1 is LGHNA, CDR2 YNFKEQ. The CDR3 region has the DNA TGTGCCAGCAGAACCCCGGGACCTAAGAGGGCAGATACGCAGTATTTT. It is translated as CASRTPGPKRADTQYF.

The rearrangement uses TRBV7-9 and TRBJ1-4, with TRBD1 as a possible D gene (5 bases). V gave up 4 bases and J gave up 4 bases, with 13 bases separating them. The CDR3 covers 15 residues. Germline assignment: CDR1 SEHNR and CDR2 FQNEAQ (reference sequence). CDR3 amino acids: CASSSPGRNNEKLFF. Written as DNA, the CDR3 is TGTGCCAGCAGCTCTCCGGGACGGAATAATGAAAAACTGTTTTTT.

The genes are TRBV29-1 and TRBJ2-7; a weak D match, TRBD2 (5 bases). V was shortened by 2 bases and J by 0 bases, with 8 bases between the two germline ends. Germline loops: CDR1 SQVTM, CDR2 ANQGSEA. The CDR3 is 13 amino acids. CDR3 nucleotides: TGCAGCGTTGAAACGGACTTCTCCTACGAGCAGTACTTC. Translation: CSVETDFSYEQYF.

The genes are TRBV11-2 and TRBJ2-7; possibly TRBD2 for D (6 bases). This CDR3 is 14 amino acids long. Trimming took off 3 bases at V and 0 bases at J, with 9 bases between the two ends. The germline V gene encodes CDR1 SGHAT and CDR2 FQNNGV. As DNA, the CDR3 is TGTGCCAGCAGCTTGGGCGGGGACTCCTACGAGCAGTACTTC. Protein: CASSLGGDSYEQYF.

This clone has only a few counts. At one boundary the junction diverges from the germline segment, which might be a read error. This chain connects TRBV7-2 to TRBJ1-1; unclear D gene. The CDR3 extends over 16 amino acids. Germline V gene data show CDR1 as SGHTA and CDR2 as FQGNSA. In DNA, the CDR3 is TGCGCCAGCAGCCAAGAAGATTTGCCGGGGAACACTGAAGCTTTCTTT. Translation: CASSQEDLPGNTEAFF.

The CDR3: CASSQELWETQYF. The CDR3 bases are TGCGCCAGCAGCCAAGAACTCTGGGAGACCCAGTACTTC. The gene calls are TRBV4-3 and TRBJ2-5; D ambiguous. From germline, CDR1 is LGHNA and CDR2 YSLEER. The length of the CDR3 is 13 residues. V dropped 0 bases and J dropped 5 bases, with 7 bases sitting between them.

A single count supports this clone. The chain is built from TRBV10-3 and TRBJ2-1; D gene unclear. Germline V lookup: CDR1 ENHRY, CDR2 SYGVKD. Trimming stripped 0 bases from V and 6 bases from J, with 15 bases between. The CDR3 length is 16 residues. CDR3 amino acids: CAISESYRLGTNEQFF. CDR3 sequence (DNA): TGTGCCATCAGTGAGTCTTACCGGTTGGGAACCAATGAGCAGTTCTTC.

The rearrangement links TRBV5-1 to TRBJ2-1; D gene uncertain. CDR1 is SGHRS, CDR2 YFSETQ, per germline. This CDR3 is built from 15 residues. V was cut by 4 bases and J by 0 bases, with 11 bases left in between. The CDR3 DNA reads as TGCGCCAGCAGCACGGACCAACGCTCCTACAATGAGCAGTTCTTC. It encodes CASSTDQRSYNEQFF.

This chain links TRBV7-2 with TRBJ1-5; D call uncertain. There are 15 residues in the CDR3. Germline V CDR1 and CDR2: SGHTA, FQGNSA. Trimming stripped 6 bases from V and 0 bases from J, with 12 bases between. This CDR3 reads CASSITADSNQPQHF. CDR3 bases: TGTGCCAGCAGTATAACAGCCGATAGCAATCAGCCCCAGCATTTT. The variable domain in full, completed from reference TRBV7-2 and TRBJ1-5, reads GAGVSQSPSNKVTEKGKDVELRCDPISGHTALYWYRQSLGQGLEFLIYFQGNSAPDKSGLPSDRFSAERTGGSVSTLTIQRTQQEDSAVYLCASSITADSNQPQHFGDGTRLSIL.

This CDR3 reads CASSEGTSGIPSYNEQFF. The CDR3 DNA reads as TGTGCCAGCAGTGAGGGGACTAGCGGGATCCCCTCCTACAATGAGCAGTTCTTC. The V call is TRBV2, the J call TRBJ2-1; 13 bases line up with TRBD2. CDR1 SNHLY and CDR2 FYNNEI come from the germline V gene. There are 18 residues in the CDR3. V lost 3 bases, J lost 0 bases, and 5 bases stayed unmatched.

V gene TRBV4-2 combines with J gene TRBJ1-2, with 9 positions matching TRBD1. CDR1 is LGHNA, CDR2 YNFKEQ, per germline. This CDR3 spans 16 amino acids. V shed 5 bases and J 4 bases; nucleotides not matched to a gene: 11. The CDR3 is CASSSPGTGSAYGYTF. Here the CDR3 DNA reads TGTGCCAGCAGCTCGCCCGGGACAGGGAGTGCCTATGGCTACACCTTC.

The chain links TRBV5-4 to TRBJ2-7; D unclear. This CDR3 comprises 11 residues. V gave up 4 bases and J gave up 5 bases, with 7 bases separating them. Germline CDR1 reads SGHNT; CDR2 reads YYREEE (reference sequence). The CDR3 loop is CASSQGNEQYF. The CDR3 nucleotides are TGTGCCAGCAGCCAAGGGAACGAGCAGTACTTC.

This clone was recorded only once. V and J are TRBV28 and TRBJ1-5, with D unresolved. Trimming took off 4 bases at V and 3 bases at J, with 16 bases between the two ends. Germline CDR1 reads MDHEN; CDR2 reads SYDVKM. The CDR3 is 16 amino acids. CDR3 bases: TGTGCCAGCAGTTCCCCTCCCCCCGGTTTCAATCAGCCCCAGCATTTT. This gives the protein CASSSPPPGFNQPQHF.

The chain is built from TRBV13 and TRBJ2-5; 7 bases agree with TRBD1. Germline CDR1 reads PRHDT; CDR2 reads FYEKMQ (reference sequence). The length of the CDR3 is 14 residues. V dropped 5 bases and J dropped 2; count of bases not matched to a gene: 5. Written as DNA, the CDR3 is TGTGCCAGCAGCAACGGGACAGAGCAAGAGACCCAGTACTTC. This encodes CASSNGTEQETQYF.

This clone was recorded only once. The V gene is TRBV4-1, the J gene TRBJ1-1; 10 nucleotides line up with TRBD1. The CDR3 length is 15 residues. V trimming: 3 bases; J trimming: 4 bases; junction bases outside the gene matches: 5. The germline gives CDR1 MGHRA, CDR2 YSYEKL. In DNA form, the CDR3 reads TGCGCCAGCAGCCACGGGGACAGGGGTGTCACTGAAGCTTTCTTT. Amino acids: CASSHGDRGVTEAFF.

The CDR3 DNA reads TGTGCCAGCAGTTACTCCCTCTACAATGAGCAGTTCTTC. This codes for CASSYSLYNEQFF. The rearrangement uses TRBV6-5 and TRBJ2-1; D call uncertain. Trimming removed 0 bases from V and 3 bases from J, with 3 bases in between. There are 13 residues in the CDR3. CDR1 is MNHEY, CDR2 SVGAGI, per germline.

The chain recombines TRBV29-1 with TRBJ2-2; D may be TRBD1 (5 bases). The V gene's germline CDR1 is SQVTM and CDR2 ANQGSEA. Trimming took 8 bases from V and 0 from J, leaving 16 bases between them. CDR3 length: 15 amino acids. The CDR3 DNA reads TGCAGCTGCCGTGGACAACTCCCGAACACCGGGGAGCTGTTTTTT. It codes for CSCRGQLPNTGELFF.

This clone was counted a single time. V is TRBV4-3 and J is TRBJ2-5; 9 nucleotides line up with TRBD2. Trimming cost V 3 bases and J 8 bases; bases outside gene matches: 7. This CDR3 comprises 14 residues. The germline gives CDR1 LGHNA, CDR2 YSLEER. The CDR3 DNA reads as TGCGCCAGCAGCCAGCTAGCGGGGCCAGATACCCAGTACTTC. This sequence encodes CASSQLAGPDTQYF.

V is TRBV6-5 and J is TRBJ2-5; D gene ambiguous. Trimming stripped 2 bases from V and 2 bases from J, with 12 bases between. CDR1 and CDR2 (germline): MNHEY, SVGAGI. This CDR3 contains 15 residues. In DNA, the CDR3 is TGTGCCAGCAGTTACAGGTGGTGGGAACAAGAGACCCAGTACTTC. It yields the protein CASSYRWWEQETQYF.

This chain links TRBV9 with TRBJ1-1; 7 bases align to TRBD1. Per germline, CDR1 SGDLS and CDR2 YYNGEE. V gave up 3 bases and J gave up 6 bases; unmatched junction bases: 5. The length of the CDR3 is 13 residues. The CDR3 loop is CASSAGTAPEAFF. The DNA of the CDR3 is TGTGCCAGCAGCGCGGGGACAGCCCCTGAAGCTTTCTTT. The variable domain in full, completed from reference TRBV9 and TRBJ1-1, reads DSGVTQTPKHLITATGQRVTLRCSPRSGDLSVYWYQQSLDQGLQFLIQYYNGEERAKGNILERFSAQQFPDLHSELNLSSLELGDSALYFCASSAGTAPEAFFGQGTRLTVV.